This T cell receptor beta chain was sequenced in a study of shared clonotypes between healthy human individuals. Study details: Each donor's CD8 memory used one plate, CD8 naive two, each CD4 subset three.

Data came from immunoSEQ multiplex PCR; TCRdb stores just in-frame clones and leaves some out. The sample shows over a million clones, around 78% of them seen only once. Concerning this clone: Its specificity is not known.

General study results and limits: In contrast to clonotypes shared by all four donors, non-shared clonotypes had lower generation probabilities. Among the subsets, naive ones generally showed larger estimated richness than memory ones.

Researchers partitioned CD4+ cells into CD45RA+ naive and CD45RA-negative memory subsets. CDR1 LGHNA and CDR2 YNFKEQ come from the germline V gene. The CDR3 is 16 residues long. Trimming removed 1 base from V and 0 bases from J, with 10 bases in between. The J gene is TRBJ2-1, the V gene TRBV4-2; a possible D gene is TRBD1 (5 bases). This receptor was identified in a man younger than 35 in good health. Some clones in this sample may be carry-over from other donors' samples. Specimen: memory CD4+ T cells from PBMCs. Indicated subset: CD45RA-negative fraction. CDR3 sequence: CASSQGADSSYNEQFF. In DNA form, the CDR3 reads TGTGCCAGCAGCCAAGGGGCCGACAGCTCCTACAATGAGCAGTTCTTC.